This T cell receptor beta chain was found in a study of blood T cell repertoires in COVID-19. Trimming stripped 2 bases from V and 0 bases from J, with 13 bases between. This CDR3 is 16 amino acids long. In germline, CDR1 is SNHLY, CDR2 FYNNEI. Sequenced by immunoSEQ multiplex PCR; TCRdb stores in-frame clones only, minus some. The table lists under 350,000 clones, around 90% of them singletons, with 1.7% in the top ten. V is TRBV2 and J is TRBJ1-1, with a weak D call TRBD1 (6 bases). Sequencing input: PBMCs or T cells enriched from blood (not recorded which). This TCR was recovered from a woman aged 40-49 years who had recovered from COVID-19. The CDR3 loop reads CASSESRGGMNTEAFF. The CDR3 nucleotides read TGTGCCAGCAGTGAATCGCGGGGGGGCATGAACACTGAAGCTTTCTTT. The whole variable domain, filled in from reference TRBV2 and TRBJ1-1, reads EPEVTQTPSHQVTQMGQEVILRCVPISNHLYFYWYRQILGQKVEFLVSFYNNEISEKSEIFDDQFSVERPDGSNFTLKIRSTKLEDSAMYFCASSESRGGMNTEAFFGQGTRLTVV.